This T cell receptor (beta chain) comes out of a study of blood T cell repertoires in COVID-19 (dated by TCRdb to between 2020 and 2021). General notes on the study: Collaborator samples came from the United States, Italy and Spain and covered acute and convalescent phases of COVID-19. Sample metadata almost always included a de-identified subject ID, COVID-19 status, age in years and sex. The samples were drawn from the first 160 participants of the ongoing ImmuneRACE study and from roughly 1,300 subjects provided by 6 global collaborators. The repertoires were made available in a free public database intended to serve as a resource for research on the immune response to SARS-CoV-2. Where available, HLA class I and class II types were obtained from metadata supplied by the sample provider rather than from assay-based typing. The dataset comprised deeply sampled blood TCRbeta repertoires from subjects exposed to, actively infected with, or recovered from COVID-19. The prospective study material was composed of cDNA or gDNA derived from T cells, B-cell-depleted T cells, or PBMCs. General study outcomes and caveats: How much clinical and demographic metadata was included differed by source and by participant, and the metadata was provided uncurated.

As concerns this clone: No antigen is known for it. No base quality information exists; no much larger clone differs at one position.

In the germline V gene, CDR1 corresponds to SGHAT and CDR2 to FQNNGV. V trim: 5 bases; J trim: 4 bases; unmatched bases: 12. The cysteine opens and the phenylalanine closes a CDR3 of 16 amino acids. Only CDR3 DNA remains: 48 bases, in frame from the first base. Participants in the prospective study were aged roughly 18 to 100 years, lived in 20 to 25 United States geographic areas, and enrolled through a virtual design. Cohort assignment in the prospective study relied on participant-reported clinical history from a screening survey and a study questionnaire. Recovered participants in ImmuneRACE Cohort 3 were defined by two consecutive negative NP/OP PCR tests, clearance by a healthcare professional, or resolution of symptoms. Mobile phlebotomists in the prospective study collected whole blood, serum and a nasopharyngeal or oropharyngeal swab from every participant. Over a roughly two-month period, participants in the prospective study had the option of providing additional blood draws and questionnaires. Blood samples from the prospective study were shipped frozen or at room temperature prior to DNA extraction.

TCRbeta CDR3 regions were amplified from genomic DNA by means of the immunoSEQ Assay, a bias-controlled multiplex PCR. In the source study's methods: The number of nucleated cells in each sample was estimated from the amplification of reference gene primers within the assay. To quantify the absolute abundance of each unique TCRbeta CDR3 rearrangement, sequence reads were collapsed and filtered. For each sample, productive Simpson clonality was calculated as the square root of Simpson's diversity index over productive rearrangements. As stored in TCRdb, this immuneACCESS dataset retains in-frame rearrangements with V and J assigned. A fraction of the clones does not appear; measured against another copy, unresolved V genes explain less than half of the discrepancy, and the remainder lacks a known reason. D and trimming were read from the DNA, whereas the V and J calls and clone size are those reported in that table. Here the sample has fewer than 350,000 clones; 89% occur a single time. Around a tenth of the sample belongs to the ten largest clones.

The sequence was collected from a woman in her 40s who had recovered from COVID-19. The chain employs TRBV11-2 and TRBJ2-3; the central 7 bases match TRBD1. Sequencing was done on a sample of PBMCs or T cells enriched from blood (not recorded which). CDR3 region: CASSLQTGIGADTQYF. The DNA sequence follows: TGTGCCAGCAGCCTCCAGACAGGGATAGGGGCAGATACGCAGTATTTT.